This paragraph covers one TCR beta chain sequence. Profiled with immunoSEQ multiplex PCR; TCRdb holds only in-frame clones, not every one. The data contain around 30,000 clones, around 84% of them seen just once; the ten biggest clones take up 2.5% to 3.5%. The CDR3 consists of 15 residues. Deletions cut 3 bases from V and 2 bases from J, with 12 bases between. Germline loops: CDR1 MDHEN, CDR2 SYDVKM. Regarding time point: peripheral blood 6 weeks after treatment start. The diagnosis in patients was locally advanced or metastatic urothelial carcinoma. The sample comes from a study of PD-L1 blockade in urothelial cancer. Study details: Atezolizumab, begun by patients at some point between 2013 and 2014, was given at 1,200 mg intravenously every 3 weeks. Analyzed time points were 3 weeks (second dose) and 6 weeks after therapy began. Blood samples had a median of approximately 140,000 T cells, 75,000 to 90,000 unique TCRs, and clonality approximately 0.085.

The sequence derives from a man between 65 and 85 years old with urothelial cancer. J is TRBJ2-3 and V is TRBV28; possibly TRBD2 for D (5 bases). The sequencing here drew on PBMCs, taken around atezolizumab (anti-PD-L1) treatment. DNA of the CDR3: TGTGCCAGCAGTTTTGAGGGAACCTACACAGATACGCAGTATTTT. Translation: CASSFEGTYTDTQYF.